This T cell receptor (beta chain) was recovered during a study of blood T cell repertoires in COVID-19. Across the whole study: T cells, B-cell-depleted T cells, or PBMCs provided the cDNA or gDNA that served as material.

In the authors' workflow: Amplified reference gene primers provided the basis for estimating nucleated cell counts. Profiling relied on immunoSEQ multiplex PCR, and the TCRdb table lists in-frame clones only, not all of them. V, J and clone size derive from that table, while D and trimming were established from the DNA sequence. The sample comprises tens of thousands of clones, around two thirds of which are singletons, and around half rests with the top ten. V lost 4 bases and J lost 1, with 16 bases in between. CDR3 length: 15 amino acids. CDR1 is GTSNPN, CDR2 SVGIG, per germline (reference sequence).

The chain recombines TRBV30 with TRBJ2-5; no reliable D call. The TCR comes from a woman in her sixties who had been exposed to COVID-19. The sample comprised PBMCs or T cells enriched from blood (not recorded which). The CDR3 protein is CAWTPMRGAQETQYF. CDR3 DNA sequence: TGTGCCTGGACCCCAATGCGCGGAGCCCAAGAGACCCAGTACTTC. Supplemented by reference TRBV30 and TRBJ2-5, the full variable domain reads SQTIHQWPATLVQPVGSPLSLECTVEGTSNPNLYWYRQAAGRGLQLLFYSVGIGQISSEVPQNLSASRPQDRQFILSSKKLLLSDSGFYLCAWTPMRGAQETQYFGPGTRLLVL.